This T cell receptor beta chain was obtained from a study of T cells after yellow fever vaccination. Turning to the study itself: Any fraction with a low cell number was prepared using SMART-Seq v4 Ultra Low Input. Overall study findings and caveats: Most primary-vaccination clones reappeared after the booster (about 95% CD4, around 88% CD8).

MiXCR, run by TCRdb on the 5' RACE reads, gives a single entry per CDR3 protein. Here the sample spans fewer than 650,000 distinct CDR3 sequences, around a fifth being singletons. This clonotype was detected a few times. The antigen is undetermined. CDR1 and CDR2 (germline): MNHEY, SVGAGI. The CDR3 is 13 residues long. The V segment lost 0 bases and the J segment 13 bases; nucleotides outside the gene matches: 4. This chain links TRBV6-5 with TRBJ2-4, with TRBD2 matching 9 bases. This receptor was taken from a man aged 18 to 30 who received the YFV17D yellow fever vaccine. The source was PBMCs, collected about 21 days after the first yellow fever vaccination. For the CDR3, the DNA is TGTGCCAGCAGTTACTCGAACAGCGGGGGGCAGTACTTC. It specifies CASSYSNSGGQYF.